The 21 T cell receptor beta chains below come from one sample, sequenced in a study of blood T cell repertoires in COVID-19. Assay used: immunoSEQ multiplex PCR; TCRdb lists only in-frame clones, some missing. The sample lists more than 70,000 clones; roughly 77% were seen once. Sequencing was done on a sample of peripheral blood. The receptors come from a human donor in a cohort sampled during active COVID-19.

This chain links TRBV28 with TRBJ2-7, with TRBD1 matching 12 bases. Trimming at V came to 5 bases and at J to 5 bases, leaving 1 base not matched to a gene. CDR1 and CDR2 (germline): MDHEN, SYDVKM. The length of the CDR3 is 13 residues. The CDR3 DNA follows: TGTGCCAGCAGTGGGACAGGGGGCAACGAGCAGTACTTC. It yields the protein CASSGTGGNEQYF.

The V call is TRBV5-1, the J call TRBJ2-7; 8 bases align to TRBD1. Per the germline V gene, CDR1 is SGHRS and CDR2 is YFSETQ. Losses at the gene ends were 3 bases for V and 2 bases for J; bases not matched to a gene: 4. The CDR3 has 14 residues. The CDR3 loop is CASSSGQGAYEQYF. The DNA for the CDR3 is TGCGCCAGCAGCTCCGGACAGGGCGCCTACGAGCAGTACTTC. Complete variable domain (other parts from reference TRBV5-1 and TRBJ2-7): KAGVTQTPRYLIKTRGQQVTLSCSPISGHRSVSWYQQTPGQGLQFLFEYFSETQRNKGNFPGRFSGRQFSNSRSEMNVSTLELGDSALYLCASSSGQGAYEQYFGPGTRLTVT.

V and J are TRBV5-1 and TRBJ1-2, with D maybe TRBD1 (5 bases). Germline V gives CDR1 SGHRS, CDR2 YFSETQ. The CDR3 has 16 residues. V was pared by 7 bases and J by 1 base, with 20 bases between. CDR3 DNA: TGCGCCAGCTTCCCGGCCCCGCAGGGTGGTAACTATGGCTACACCTTC. Translated: CASFPAPQGGNYGYTF.

This clone was observed once. The chain joins TRBV10-1 to TRBJ1-4, with D unclear. V gave up 3 bases and J gave up 6 bases, with 5 bases separating them. The germline gives CDR1 WNHNN, CDR2 SYGVQD (reference sequence). The CDR3 runs to 12 residues. This CDR3 is CASSDADEKLFF. CDR3 nucleotides: TGCGCCAGCAGTGATGCGGATGAAAAACTGTTTTTT.

The V and J genes are TRBV29-1 and TRBJ2-1; TRBD1 aligns across 10 bases. V lost 7 bases, J lost 9 bases, and 12 bases stayed unmatched. Germline-derived CDR1 and CDR2 are SQVTM and ANQGSEA. The CDR3 consists of 14 residues. The DNA of the CDR3 is TGCAGCGCCCTCCGGGACAGGGGCAGCAGTGAGCAGTTCTTC. Amino acid sequence: CSALRDRGSSEQFF.

The CDR3 coding sequence is TGTGCCAGCAGTGAGAGTTCGGGACTCGGAAGAGATACGCAGTATTTT. Protein: CASSESSGLGRDTQYF. The V call is TRBV2, the J call TRBJ2-3; a possible D gene is TRBD2 (6 bases). V was pared by 3 bases and J by 5 bases, with 18 bases between. The V gene's germline CDR1 is SNHLY and CDR2 FYNNEI. The CDR3 covers 16 residues.

This rearrangement joins TRBV9 to TRBJ1-1, with unresolved D. With 4 bases removed from V and 8 bases from J, the gap between germline ends came to 12 bases. CDR1 SGDLS and CDR2 YYNGEE come from the germline V gene. CDR3 length: 12 residues. The CDR3 DNA reads TGTGCCAGCAGCACTCGGAGAGGGGAAGCTTTCTTT. This sequence encodes CASSTRRGEAFF. Using reference TRBV9 and TRBJ1-1 for the parts outside the CDR3, the full variable domain is DSGVTQTPKHLITATGQRVTLRCSPRSGDLSVYWYQQSLDQGLQFLIQYYNGEERAKGNILERFSAQQFPDLHSELNLSSLELGDSALYFCASSTRRGEAFFGQGTRLTVV.

The gene calls are TRBV19 and TRBJ2-4; TRBD2 matches at 10 bases. V was pared by 4 bases and J by 0 bases, with 3 bases of the junction left unmatched. The V gene's germline CDR1 is LNHDA and CDR2 SQIVND (reference sequence). The CDR3 extends over 16 amino acids. The CDR3 region is CASSKLAGLAKNIQYF. The CDR3 DNA reads TGTGCCAGTAGTAAACTAGCGGGACTAGCCAAAAACATTCAGTACTTC.

J is TRBJ1-1 and V is TRBV7-9; 7 bases map to TRBD1. The CDR3 loop spans 17 amino acids. Germline V gene sequence: CDR1 SEHNR, CDR2 FQNEAQ (reference sequence). V lost 4 bases and J lost 0; bases outside the gene matches: 11. The CDR3 DNA reads TGTGCCAGCAGCTCCCATAGCAGCAGGGGGTTGAACACTGAAGCTTTCTTT. Its protein is CASSSHSSRGLNTEAFF.

Notes on this clone: Mismatch with germline at one junction end may stem from a read error. The CDR3, as DNA: TGTGCTAGCAGCTCAATAGCCCCCGGGACAGGGCGGGGAGAGACCCAGTACTTC. The encoded protein is CASSSIAPGTGRGETQYF. The J gene is TRBJ2-5, the V gene TRBV7-7; 9 bases agree with TRBD1. The CDR3 totals 18 residues. Germline assignment: CDR1 SSHAT and CDR2 FNYEAQ (reference sequence).

The sample holds a few counts of this clone. The V gene is TRBV5-4, the J gene TRBJ1-3; 7 bases align to TRBD1. CDR1 is SGHNT, CDR2 YYREEE, per germline (reference sequence). The CDR3 runs to 15 residues. J lost 4 bases, V lost 4 bases, and 8 bases had no gene match. CDR3 loop: CASSPAADRGNTIYF. DNA for the CDR3: TGTGCCAGCAGCCCAGCCGCGGACAGGGGAAACACCATATATTTT.

This chain connects TRBV6-2 or TRBV6-3 to TRBJ2-5, with 12 bases lining up with TRBD2. Germline V CDR1 and CDR2: MNHEY, SVGEGT. With V trimmed by 0 bases and J by 5 bases, 10 bases remained unmatched. This CDR3 region has 18 residues. The chain's CDR3 is CASSYSAGLAGKGETQYF. CDR3 sequence (DNA): TGTGCCAGCAGTTACTCGGCGGGACTAGCGGGCAAAGGGGAGACCCAGTACTTC.

The rearrangement joins TRBV3-1 (or the pseudogene TRBV3-2) to TRBJ2-2; 7 nucleotides align to TRBD2. J lost 7 bases, V lost 4 bases, and 6 bases had no gene match. CDR3 size: 14 residues. In germline, CDR1 is LGHDT, CDR2 YNNKEL (reference sequence). CDR3: CASSPAGVGGELFF. CDR3 coding DNA: TGTGCCAGCAGCCCCGCGGGGGTTGGCGGGGAGCTGTTTTTT.

The table lists this clone with a count of one. J is TRBJ2-1 and V is TRBV2; weak D call: TRBD2 (6 bases). Germline V gives CDR1 SNHLY, CDR2 FYNNEI. This CDR3 is 16 amino acids long. V was pared by 4 bases and J by 8 bases, with 21 bases between. The CDR3 sequence: CASSVAREILDYEQFF. Written as DNA, the CDR3 is TGTGCCAGCAGTGTTGCCCGGGAGATTTTAGACTATGAGCAGTTCTTC.

The chain couples TRBV18 to TRBJ2-4; D may be TRBD2 (6 bases). Looked up from germline, CDR1 is KGHSH and CDR2 is LQKENI. There are 16 residues in the CDR3. Trimming removed 3 bases at V and 0 bases at J, with 12 bases between. DNA of the CDR3: TGTGCCAGCTCACCGGTGGGGGGAATAGCCAAAAACATTCAGTACTTC. This sequence encodes CASSPVGGIAKNIQYF.

This clone was observed a handful of times. The rearrangement links TRBV27 to TRBJ2-7, with D possibly being TRBD2 (5 bases). Germline-derived CDR1 and CDR2 are MNHEY and SMNVEV (reference sequence). V shed 3 bases and J shed 2 bases, with 11 bases lying between them. The CDR3 totals 14 residues. CDR3 DNA sequence: TGTGCCAGCAGTTTTGCGGGTATAACCTACGAGCAGTACTTC. This gives the protein CASSFAGITYEQYF.

The genes are TRBV5-1 and TRBJ2-1; D ambiguous. CDR1 is SGHRS and CDR2 is YFSETQ in the germline V gene. Trimming stripped 1 base from V and 4 bases from J, with 6 bases between. The CDR3 consists of 13 residues. The CDR3 loop reads CASSLWAYNEQFF. The CDR3 DNA reads TGCGCCAGCAGCTTGTGGGCATACAATGAGCAGTTCTTC.

This sequence joins TRBV18 and TRBJ1-1, with D perhaps TRBD1 (6 bases). Trimming removed 1 base from V and 1 base from J, with 13 bases in between. The CDR3 covers 16 residues. Germline assignment: CDR1 KGHSH and CDR2 LQKENI. This CDR3 is CASSPQQGNSNTEAFF. CDR3 bases: TGTGCCAGCTCACCACAACAGGGCAATTCGAACACTGAAGCTTTCTTT.

Only a few counts were recorded for this clone. This sequence joins TRBV3-1 (or the pseudogene TRBV3-2) and TRBJ1-4; D unclear. Per germline, CDR1 LGHDT and CDR2 YNNKEL (reference sequence). Deletions cut 0 bases from V and 10 bases from J, with 9 bases between. The CDR3 spans 13 residues. Here the CDR3 reads CASSQETNGKLFF. CDR3 nucleotides: TGTGCCAGCAGCCAAGAGACAAACGGAAAACTGTTTTTT.

As concerns this clone: Its ends do not fully match the called genes, so a read error is possible. The chain is built from TRBV7-9 and TRBJ2-7, with D possibly matching TRBD2 (6 bases). The germline V gene has CDR1 SEHNR and CDR2 FQNEAQ (reference sequence). The CDR3 length is 15 residues. The CDR3 region is CASSLARAHSYEQYF. The DNA of the CDR3 is TGTGCCAGCAGCCTAGCGCGGGCACACTCCTACGAGCAGTACTTC.

The CDR3 DNA reads TGTGCCAGTAGTTCGATCGGGGCTAACTATGGCTACACCTTC. Its protein product is CASSSIGANYGYTF. The chain joins TRBV19 to TRBJ1-2; D unresolved. The CDR3 is made up of 14 amino acids. Trimming cost V 5 bases and J 0 bases, with 10 bases left between them. Germline V gene lookup returns CDR1 LNHDA and CDR2 SQIVND (reference sequence).